The source of this T cell receptor beta chain is a study of beta chain features in type 1 diabetes. From germline, CDR1 is SGHDT and CDR2 YYEEEE. V lost 3 bases and J 6 bases, leaving 20 bases between the germline ends. The CDR3 length is 16 residues. The entirety of the isolated RNA underwent reverse transcription, so expressed TCRB transcripts were sequenced. Assay used: immunoSEQ multiplex PCR; TCRdb lists only in-frame clones, some missing. The sample has 200,000 to 250,000 clones; roughly 70% are singletons. Sequenced: naive CD4+ T cells from blood. The TCR comes from a man aged 25-45 years in good health. The J gene is TRBJ2-3, the V gene TRBV5-6; a possible D gene is TRBD2 (6 bases). CDR3 protein: CASSWDSPGRWDTQYF. CDR3 DNA sequence: TGTGCCAGCAGCTGGGACTCGCCAGGAAGGTGGGATACGCAGTATTTT.